This T cell receptor (beta chain) was captured in a study of blood T cell repertoires in COVID-19. Study-level information: The United States, Italy and Spain were the sources of the acute and convalescent COVID-19 samples. T cells, B-cell-depleted T cells, or PBMCs supplied cDNA or gDNA.

Here immunoSEQ multiplex PCR was the method, and the copy in TCRdb shows in-frame clones only, minus some. The data contain around 170,000 clones, 75% to 90% of them singletons. Trimming stripped 0 bases from V and 4 bases from J, with 10 bases between. The V gene's germline CDR1 is SGHRS and CDR2 YFSETQ. This CDR3 comprises 15 residues. The clonotype comes from a woman between 40 and 55 years old with acute or convalescent COVID-19. Sequencing used peripheral blood. This chain joins TRBV5-1 and TRBJ1-4, with D possibly TRBD1 on 5 matching bases. CDR3 sequence reads: CASSLAGDDNEKLFF. The CDR3 nucleotides are TGCGCCAGCAGCTTGGCGGGGGACGATAATGAAAAACTGTTTTTT.